The 14 T cell receptor beta chains below come from one sample, sequenced in a study of Ad26.COV2.S vaccination and SARS-CoV-2 variants. Using immunoSEQ multiplex PCR, the repertoire was profiled, and TCRdb retains in-frame clones only, with some absent. The data hold 350,000 to 550,000 clones, with roughly nine tenths observed a single time. Treatment of the sample: roughly 20 received Ad26.COV2.S at low or high dose, single or two shots; 5 received placebo; per-sample allocation not given. The samples were gathered on day 63 after the first injection of vaccine or placebo. The material sequenced was peripheral blood, taken in a trial of Ad26.COV2.S vaccine versus placebo. The receptor source for this set is a person between 18 and 59 years old who received the Ad26.COV2.S COVID-19 vaccine or a placebo.

This rearrangement joins TRBV30 to TRBJ2-1; 7 nucleotides agree with TRBD2. Germline CDR1 GTSNPN, CDR2 SVGIG (reference sequence). This CDR3 comprises 17 residues. After removal of 3 bases from V and 1 base from J, the junction contained 12 bases not matched to a gene. CDR3 protein: CAWRGGGGSLSYNEQFF. For the CDR3, the DNA is TGTGCCTGGAGAGGAGGCGGCGGGAGCTTATCCTACAATGAGCAGTTCTTC. Using reference TRBV30 and TRBJ2-1 for the parts outside the CDR3, the full variable domain is SQTIHQWPATLVQPVGSPLSLECTVEGTSNPNLYWYRQAAGRGLQLLFYSVGIGQISSEVPQNLSASRPQDRQFILSSKKLLLSDSGFYLCAWRGGGGSLSYNEQFFGPGTRLTVL.

This chain links TRBV7-2 with TRBJ2-1, with unresolved D. This CDR3 has 13 amino acids. Between the trimmed V and J ends, which lost 3 bases and 8 bases, there was a span of 11 bases. From germline, CDR1 is SGHTA and CDR2 FQGNSA. The CDR3 nucleotides are TGTGCCAGCAGCTTCGGGCGCCAGGATGAGCAGTTCTTC. The encoded protein is CASSFGRQDEQFF.

The chain employs TRBV7-2 and TRBJ2-2; 12 bases match TRBD2. The ends lost 4 bases at V and 4 bases at J; junction bases unmatched: 7. This CDR3 has 17 residues. CDR1 and CDR2 (germline): SGHTA, FQGNSA. The CDR3 spells CASSWLAGGPVTGELFF. CDR3 sequence (DNA): TGTGCCAGCAGCTGGCTAGCGGGGGGGCCGGTCACCGGGGAGCTGTTTTTT. Based on the CDR3 plus reference TRBV7-2 and TRBJ2-2, the full variable domain is GAGVSQSPSNKVTEKGKDVELRCDPISGHTALYWYRQSLGQGLEFLIYFQGNSAPDKSGLPSDRFSAERTGGSVSTLTIQRTQQEDSAVYLCASSWLAGGPVTGELFFGEGSRLTVL.

The chain carries TRBV4-2 and TRBJ1-4, with D tentatively TRBD1 (6 bases). V was cut by 1 base and J by 2 bases, with 8 bases left in between. The CDR3 is made up of 15 amino acids. In germline, CDR1 is LGHNA, CDR2 YNFKEQ. The DNA for the CDR3 is TGTGCCAGCAGCCAAGGGGGGCTGACTAATGAAAAACTGTTTTTT. Amino acids: CASSQGGLTNEKLFF.

The genes are TRBV7-2 and TRBJ2-5; 10 bases agree with TRBD2. The germline gives CDR1 SGHTA, CDR2 FQGNSA. This CDR3 has 14 residues. J was trimmed by 13 bases and V by 1 base; bases with no gene match: 9. The CDR3 DNA is TGTGCCAGCAGCTTAGAGGCTAGCGGGGGCACCTCGTACTTC. This encodes CASSLEASGGTSYF.

This clone was seen a few times. The genes are TRBV4-2 and TRBJ2-3, with 11 bases lining up with TRBD2. The CDR3 has 17 amino acids. The germline V gene encodes CDR1 LGHNA and CDR2 YNFKEQ. With 1 base clipped from V and 5 bases from J, the junction kept 8 bases outside the gene matches. Here the CDR3 reads CASSQGEASGRRDTQYF. CDR3 bases: TGTGCCAGCAGCCAAGGGGAGGCTAGCGGGAGGAGAGATACGCAGTATTTT.

The rearrangement links TRBV6-2 or TRBV6-3 to TRBJ2-6; D may be TRBD1 (5 bases). Trimming pared 6 bases from V and 1 base from J, leaving 16 bases between. The CDR3 length is 17 residues. Germline CDR1 and CDR2: MNHEY and SVGEGT. CDR3 DNA: TGTGCCAGCAGCCCCCCGGTAGGGGTTTCTGGGGCCAACGTCCTGACTTTC. It codes for CASSPPVGVSGANVLTF.

This clone was detected only a few times. The genes are TRBV4-1 and TRBJ1-5; weak D call: TRBD1 (6 bases). This CDR3 is 15 amino acids long. V lost 4 bases and J lost 8, with 18 bases in between. Germline CDR1 reads MGHRA; CDR2 reads YSYEKL. CDR3 coding DNA: TGCGCCAGCAGCCCTAAGGGGGAGACCTATGAGCCCCAGCATTTT. This gives the protein CASSPKGETYEPQHF.

The chain recombines TRBV2 with TRBJ2-6, with 10 positions matching TRBD1. V shed 10 bases, J shed 2 bases, and the junction held 14 bases outside the gene matches. This CDR3 spans 18 amino acids. From germline, CDR1 is SNHLY and CDR2 FYNNEI. The chain's CDR3 is CAIILGQGSPTGANVLTF. The CDR3, as DNA: TGTGCCATCATCCTGGGACAGGGGTCTCCCACTGGGGCCAACGTCCTGACTTTC.

The chain couples TRBV27 to TRBJ1-6; 11 positions match TRBD1. Trimming at V came to 10 bases and at J to 5 bases, leaving 16 bases not matched to a gene. This CDR3 is built from 18 residues. Looked up from germline, CDR1 is MNHEY and CDR2 is SMNVEV (reference sequence). The chain's CDR3 is CATSTGTGGWGHNSPLHF. The CDR3 region has the DNA TGTGCCACATCAACCGGGACAGGGGGATGGGGGCATAATTCACCCCTCCACTTT.

The chain uses TRBV3-1 (or the pseudogene TRBV3-2) and TRBJ1-2; D may be TRBD1 (6 bases). V gave up 1 base and J gave up 6 bases, with 15 bases separating them. Germline CDR1 reads LGHDT; CDR2 reads YNNKEL (reference sequence). There are 15 residues in the CDR3. The CDR3 DNA reads as TGTGCCAGCAGCCAAGGAGTTTCAACAGGGAATGGCTACACCTTC. Its translation: CASSQGVSTGNGYTF.

The V call is TRBV29-1, the J call TRBJ2-1; 7 bases align to TRBD2. This CDR3 spans 14 amino acids. Germline trimming cut 7 bases from V and 7 bases from J; bases unmatched to any gene: 13. CDR1 is SQVTM, CDR2 ANQGSEA, per germline. The CDR3 reads CSGNQGAGVNEQFF. In DNA, the CDR3 is TGCAGCGGCAATCAAGGGGCGGGAGTAAATGAGCAGTTCTTC.

The genes are TRBV20-1 and TRBJ2-3; 9 bases agree with TRBD2. J gave up 1 base and V 3 bases, and 5 bases lay outside the gene matches. CDR1 is DFQATT, CDR2 SNEGSKA, per germline (reference sequence). CDR3 length: 15 residues. The CDR3 loop reads CSASPLAGRTDTQYF. CDR3 bases: TGCAGTGCTAGTCCCCTAGCGGGACGCACAGATACGCAGTATTTT.

This chain connects TRBV7-9 to TRBJ1-1; 9 bases agree with TRBD1. Germline lookup yields CDR1 SEHNR and CDR2 FQNEAQ (reference sequence). The CDR3 contains 17 residues. V was pared by 5 bases and J by 2 bases, with 12 bases of the junction left unmatched. CDR3 coding DNA: TGTGCCAGCAGCGCACTTCCGGGACAGGGTTCTAACACTGAAGCTTTCTTT. Its translation is CASSALPGQGSNTEAFF.